The 18 T cell receptor beta chains reported below all come from one sample, sequenced in a study of blood T cell repertoires in COVID-19. The method was immunoSEQ multiplex PCR; TCRdb's version includes in-frame clones alone and lacks a portion of them. The table has some 170,000 clones, about 92% seen once. Material: peripheral blood. The receptors derive from a woman aged 60-75 years with COVID-19, enrolled during active disease.

The chain recombines TRBV19 with TRBJ1-5, with 7 bases lining up with TRBD1. CDR1 is LNHDA, CDR2 SQIVND, per germline (reference sequence). Trimming cost V 10 bases and J 2 bases; bases outside gene matches: 8. The CDR3 has 14 amino acids. The CDR3 DNA reads TGTGCCACTCAATGGACAGGAGGCAATCAGCCCCAGCATTTT. Protein product: CATQWTGGNQPQHF.

This sequence joins TRBV27 and TRBJ2-2, with 7 bases identical to TRBD2. CDR3 length: 14 residues. After removal of 6 bases from V and 6 bases from J, the junction contained 7 bases not matched to a gene. CDR1 and CDR2 from the germline V gene are MNHEY and SMNVEV (reference sequence). Here the CDR3 DNA reads TGTGCCAGCAGGACAGCGGGGTCGGCCGGGGAGCTGTTTTTT. Translating it yields CASRTAGSAGELFF.

This clone came up a few times. The chain links TRBV18 to TRBJ1-1, with D tentatively TRBD1 (6 bases). V lost 0 bases, J lost 5 bases, and 13 bases lay in between. The CDR3 extends over 15 amino acids. Germline V gene lookup returns CDR1 KGHSH and CDR2 LQKENI. The CDR3, as DNA: TGTGCCAGCTCACCACCGATGGGGGCGAGAACTGAAGCTTTCTTT. Its protein is CASSPPMGARTEAFF.

The rearrangement links TRBV14 to TRBJ1-6; D gene uncertain. Germline V lookup: CDR1 SGHDN, CDR2 FVKESK. The germline V and J ends were trimmed by 3 bases and 10 bases, with 19 bases remaining between them. The CDR3 has 16 residues. The CDR3 spells CASSQTSAGFKSPLHF. CDR3 sequence (DNA): TGTGCCAGCAGCCAGACATCGGCAGGTTTCAAGTCACCCCTCCACTTT.

The chain recombines TRBV14 with TRBJ1-6; TRBD1 is a possible D gene (6 bases). Trimming left V 1 base short and J 8 bases short, with 15 bases between. The CDR3 spans 16 residues. CDR1 and CDR2 (germline): SGHDN, FVKESK. CDR3 sequence (DNA): TGTGCCAGCAGCCAAGGCCTCGGGGGGCGGGATTCACCCCTCCACTTT. Translated: CASSQGLGGRDSPLHF.

Concerning this clone itself: A junction boundary mismatches the germline segment, possibly from a read error. The V and J genes are TRBV11-2 and TRBJ1-6; perhaps TRBD1 as D (6 bases). Germline CDR1 is SGHAT and CDR2 is FQNNGV. The CDR3 is 14 amino acids. The CDR3 protein is CASSLGQPNSPLHF. The CDR3 DNA is TGTGCCAGCAGTTTAGGACAGCCTAATTCACCCCTCCACTTT.

This chain links TRBV27 with TRBJ2-1; maybe TRBD1 (5 bases). Germline CDR1 reads MNHEY; CDR2 reads SMNVEV (reference sequence). The CDR3 spans 13 residues. The V end was cut by 5 bases, the J end by 4 bases, with 9 bases between. Here the CDR3 reads CASSRRVYNEQFF. The CDR3 DNA reads as TGTGCCAGCAGTCGCAGGGTTTACAATGAGCAGTTCTTC.

On this clone itself: This sample also contains other DNA sequences that code for the same CDR3. This sequence joins TRBV6-2 or TRBV6-3 and TRBJ2-7; the match to TRBD2 covers 13 bases. Germline-derived CDR1 and CDR2 are MNHEY and SVGEGT. CDR3 size: 15 residues. V shed 0 bases and J 4 bases; nucleotides not matched to a gene: 0. The CDR3 sequence: CASSYSTSGGYEQYF. The CDR3 DNA reads as TGTGCCAGCAGTTACTCGACTAGCGGGGGGTACGAGCAGTACTTC.

The chain employs TRBV4-1 and TRBJ1-1, with 7 bases fitting TRBD1. Trimming at V came to 3 bases and at J to 0 bases, leaving 4 bases not matched to a gene. CDR1 and CDR2 (germline): MGHRA, YSYEKL. The CDR3 totals 15 residues. CDR3 sequence: CASSQGQTMNTEAFF. CDR3 DNA sequence: TGCGCCAGCAGCCAGGGACAGACCATGAACACTGAAGCTTTCTTT.

V is TRBV7-2 and J is TRBJ1-2; tentative D call: TRBD1 (5 bases). CDR1 is SGHTA and CDR2 is FQGNSA in the germline V gene. The ends were cut back, 1 base at V and 4 bases at J, with 13 bases in the middle. The CDR3 is made up of 15 amino acids. Here the CDR3 DNA reads TGTGCCAGCAGCTTAGTGCAGGGTAACCCCTATGGCTACACCTTC. It codes for CASSLVQGNPYGYTF.

The rearrangement links TRBV14 to TRBJ1-2; 8 nucleotides line up with TRBD1. Germline V CDR1 and CDR2: SGHDN, FVKESK. Trimming cost V 6 bases and J 3 bases; bases outside gene matches: 6. The CDR3 extends over 14 amino acids. Here the CDR3 reads CASSQKQGDYGYTF. The CDR3 DNA reads as TGTGCCAGCAGTCAAAAACAGGGGGACTATGGCTACACCTTC.

The genes are TRBV18 and TRBJ1-4; tentatively, D is TRBD1 (5 bases). The germline V gene encodes CDR1 KGHSH and CDR2 LQKENI. The length of the CDR3 is 14 residues. Trimming took 3 bases from V and 2 from J, leaving 7 bases between them. CDR3 residues: CASSPTVTNEKLFF. In DNA, the CDR3 is TGTGCCAGCTCACCGACAGTCACTAATGAAAAACTGTTTTTT. The full variable domain, rest sourced from reference TRBV18 and TRBJ1-4, is NAGVMQNPRHLVRRRGQEARLRCSPMKGHSHVYWYRQLPEEGLKFMVYLQKENIIDESGMPKERFSAEFPKEGPSILRIQQVVRGDSAAYFCASSPTVTNEKLFFGSGTQLSVL.

V is TRBV4-3 and J is TRBJ1-1; D ambiguous. Deletions cut 1 base from V and 8 bases from J, with 14 bases between. Germline assignment: CDR1 LGHNA and CDR2 YSLEER. This CDR3 is built from 14 residues. CDR3 sequence: CASSQVLGPVEAFF. CDR3 nucleotide sequence: TGCGCCAGCAGCCAAGTGCTGGGCCCTGTAGAAGCTTTCTTT.

The sample holds one count of this clone. This rearrangement joins TRBV7-2 to TRBJ1-6, with 10 nucleotides matching TRBD1. J gave up 6 bases and V 5 bases, and 7 bases lay outside the gene matches. In germline, CDR1 is SGHTA, CDR2 FQGNSA. The CDR3 runs to 16 residues. The CDR3, as DNA: TGTGCCAGCAGCGCGACAGGGGGCGCTTTTAATTCACCCCTCCACTTT. It codes for CASSATGGAFNSPLHF.

In regard to this clone: Distinct nucleotide sequences in the sample also encode this CDR3. As DNA, the CDR3 is TGTGCCAGTAGTATCACGACAGGGTATGGCTACACCTTC. Translated, it gives CASSITTGYGYTF. The chain links TRBV19 to TRBJ1-2, with 7 positions matching TRBD1. From germline, CDR1 is LNHDA and CDR2 SQIVND (reference sequence). Trimming at V came to 3 bases and at J to 5 bases, leaving 3 bases not matched to a gene. The CDR3 is 13 amino acids.

Written as DNA, the CDR3 is TGTGCCAGCAGCCAAAGGGGGGACAGCTATGGCTACACCTTC. This gives the protein CASSQRGDSYGYTF. The gene calls are TRBV3-1 (or the pseudogene TRBV3-2) and TRBJ1-2; 7 positions match TRBD1. This CDR3 contains 14 residues. Germline V gene data show CDR1 as LGHDT and CDR2 as YNNKEL (reference sequence). The V segment lost 2 bases and the J segment 4 bases; nucleotides outside the gene matches: 4.

J is TRBJ2-2 and V is TRBV5-1; unclear D gene. V lost 0 bases and J 1 base, leaving 4 bases between the germline ends. The CDR3 is made up of 14 amino acids. Per germline, CDR1 SGHRS and CDR2 YFSETQ. The CDR3 DNA follows: TGCGCCAGCAGCTTGGGACAGAACACCGGGGAGCTGTTTTTT. It is translated as CASSLGQNTGELFF. The entire variable domain, with the rest obtained from reference TRBV5-1 and TRBJ2-2, is as follows: KAGVTQTPRYLIKTRGQQVTLSCSPISGHRSVSWYQQTPGQGLQFLFEYFSETQRNKGNFPGRFSGRQFSNSRSEMNVSTLELGDSALYLCASSLGQNTGELFFGEGSRLTVL.

Worth noting for this clone: This same CDR3 is encoded by further DNA sequences in the sample. This chain connects TRBV19 to TRBJ1-5, with TRBD1 matching over 7 bases. The length of the CDR3 is 16 residues. Germline CDR1 is LNHDA and CDR2 is SQIVND (reference sequence). With V trimmed by 4 bases and J by 0 bases, 6 bases remained unmatched. CDR3 sequence reads: CASSTGTAYSNQPQHF. The CDR3 DNA reads as TGTGCCAGTAGTACCGGGACAGCATATAGCAATCAGCCCCAGCATTTT.